This entry is about one TCR beta chain. The target antigen is unknown. This sample stems from a study of cytomegalovirus exposure and HLA in healthy donors. Study-level points and caveats: In vitro, three CMV-associated chains proved specific for CMV antigens.

60 Vbeta and 13 Jbeta primers were used in PCR. Measured with immunoSEQ multiplex PCR; TCRdb has only the in-frame clones, and not every one. The sample carries about 250,000 clones, 80% to 90% recorded once. V shed 4 bases and J shed 3 bases, with 13 bases lying between them. From germline, CDR1 is GTSNPN and CDR2 SVGIG (reference sequence). This CDR3 has 13 amino acids. The sequenced sample was PBMCs. The rearrangement joins TRBV30 to TRBJ2-7; possible D gene TRBD1, 6 bases. This TCR came from a girl aged 2 to 10 in good health and CMV-seronegative. The CDR3, as DNA: TGTGCCTGGAACCAGGGGAAAAGCTACGAGCAGTACTTC. Translating it yields CAWNQGKSYEQYF.